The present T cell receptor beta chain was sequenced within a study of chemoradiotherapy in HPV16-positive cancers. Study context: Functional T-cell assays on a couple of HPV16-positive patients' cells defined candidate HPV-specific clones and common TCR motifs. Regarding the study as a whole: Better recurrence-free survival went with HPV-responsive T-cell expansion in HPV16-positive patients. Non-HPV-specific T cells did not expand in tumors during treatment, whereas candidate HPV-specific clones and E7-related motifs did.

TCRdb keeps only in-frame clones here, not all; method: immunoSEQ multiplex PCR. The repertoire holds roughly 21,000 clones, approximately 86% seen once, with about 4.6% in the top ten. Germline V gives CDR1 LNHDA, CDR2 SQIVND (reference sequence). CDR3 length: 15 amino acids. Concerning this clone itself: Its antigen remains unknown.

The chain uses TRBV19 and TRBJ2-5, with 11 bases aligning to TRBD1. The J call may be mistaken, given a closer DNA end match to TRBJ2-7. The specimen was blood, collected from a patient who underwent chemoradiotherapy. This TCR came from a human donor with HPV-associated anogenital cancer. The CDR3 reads CASSMGQGDTYEQYF. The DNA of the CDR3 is TGTGCCAGTAGTATGGGACAGGGGGACACCTACGAGCAGTACTTC.